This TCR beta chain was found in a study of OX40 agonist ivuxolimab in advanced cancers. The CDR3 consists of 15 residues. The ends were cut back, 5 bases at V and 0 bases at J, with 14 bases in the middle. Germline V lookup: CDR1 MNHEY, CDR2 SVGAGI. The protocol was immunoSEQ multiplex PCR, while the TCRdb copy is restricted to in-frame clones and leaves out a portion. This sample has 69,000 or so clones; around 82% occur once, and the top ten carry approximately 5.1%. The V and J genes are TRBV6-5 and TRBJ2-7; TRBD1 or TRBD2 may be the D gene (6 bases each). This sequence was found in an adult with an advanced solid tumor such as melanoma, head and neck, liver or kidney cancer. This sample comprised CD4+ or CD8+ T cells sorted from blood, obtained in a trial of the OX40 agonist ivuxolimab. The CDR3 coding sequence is TGTGCCAGCAGTCCCCTAGGGGGGAACTCCTACGAGCAGTACTTC. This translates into CASSPLGGNSYEQYF.